Shown below are 14 T cell receptor beta chains from a single sample sequenced in a study of technical replicates of blood from a few donors. Using immunoSEQ multiplex PCR, the repertoire was profiled, and TCRdb retains in-frame clones only, with some absent. The sample lists about 60,000 clones, more than 75% occurring once. Source material: PBMCs. The receptor source for this set is a human donor in good health. Some clones in this sample may be carry-over from other donors' samples.

This clone was counted a single time. The chain couples TRBV19 to TRBJ2-1; possible D gene TRBD1, 5 bases. There are 15 residues in the CDR3. Trimming removed 5 bases at V and 6 bases at J, with 17 bases between. Germline CDR1 and CDR2: LNHDA and SQIVND (reference sequence). CDR3 amino acids: CASSRRQRNLNEQFF. CDR3 bases: TGTGCCAGTAGTCGACGACAGAGAAATCTCAATGAGCAGTTCTTC.

The chain recombines TRBV15 with TRBJ2-5; maybe TRBD1 (6 bases). CDR1 LNHNV and CDR2 YYDKDF come from the germline V gene (reference sequence). The V gene lost 5 bases and the J gene lost 5 bases, with 18 bases spanning the gap. The CDR3 spans 15 residues. CDR3 DNA sequence: TGTGCCACCAGCGTAGGACAGCTGCTCCTGGAGACCCAGTACTTC. Protein: CATSVGQLLLETQYF.

The rearrangement links TRBV6-1 to TRBJ2-5, with D unclear. With 1 base removed from V and 5 bases from J, the gap between germline ends came to 5 bases. CDR1 MNHNS and CDR2 SASEGT come from the germline V gene. The CDR3 is made up of 12 amino acids. The CDR3 DNA follows: TGTGCCAGCAGTGAAGACTTGGAGACCCAGTACTTC. This translates into CASSEDLETQYF.

This clone was detected a few times. This chain links TRBV2 with TRBJ1-5, with 8 bases fitting TRBD1. The V gene end was trimmed by 8 bases and the J gene end by 9 bases; junction bases not matched to a gene: 15. Looked up from germline, CDR1 is SNHLY and CDR2 is FYNNEI. This CDR3 region has 15 residues. CDR3 DNA: TGTGCCAGCGGAATGGACAGGGCCCTCACGGTGCCCCAGCATTTT. It specifies CASGMDRALTVPQHF.

This sequence joins TRBV7-2 and TRBJ1-3; D gene unclear. This CDR3 is 16 amino acids long. The germline V gene has CDR1 SGHTA and CDR2 FQGNSA. The V end was cut by 1 base, the J end by 0 bases, with 10 bases between. CDR3 coding DNA: TGTGCCAGCAGCTTAGGACTGACTCGCTCTGGAAACACCATATATTTT. It specifies CASSLGLTRSGNTIYF.

The V call is TRBV10-3, the J call TRBJ1-2, with 11 positions matching TRBD1. The germline V gene has CDR1 ENHRY and CDR2 SYGVKD. The CDR3 loop spans 14 amino acids. Unmatched junction bases numbered 8, after V lost 11 bases and J lost 3 bases. The CDR3 DNA reads as TGTGCCTCCCGTGGGACAGGGGGTTACTATGGCTACACCTTC. Amino acids: CASRGTGGYYGYTF.

Note on this clone: The same CDR3 can be traced to other DNA sequences in this sample. This sequence joins TRBV30 and TRBJ2-3, with 7 positions matching TRBD2. The ends lost 4 bases at V and 6 bases at J; junction bases unmatched: 4. The CDR3 consists of 12 residues. Germline CDR1 reads GTSNPN; CDR2 reads SVGIG (reference sequence). The CDR3 sequence is CAWNGGGDTQYF. Here the CDR3 DNA reads TGTGCCTGGAACGGGGGAGGGGATACGCAGTATTTT.

V is TRBV12-5 and J is TRBJ2-1; 10 bases align to TRBD2. V dropped 7 bases and J dropped 4; count of bases not matched to a gene: 7. Per the germline V gene, CDR1 is LGHNT and CDR2 is FRNRAP. The CDR3 runs to 15 residues. The CDR3 DNA reads TGTGCTAGTGTCAGCGGGGGGGCGAGTTACAATGAGCAGTTCTTC. It translates to CASVSGGASYNEQFF.

The chain carries TRBV5-8 and TRBJ1-4, with 7 bases aligning to TRBD1. Germline V gene lookup returns CDR1 SGHTS and CDR2 YDEGEE. Trimming took 4 bases from V and 7 from J; bases not matched to a gene: 7. The CDR3 is 14 residues long. This chain's CDR3 is CASSGGQRFEKLFF. The CDR3 DNA sequence: TGTGCCAGCAGCGGGGGACAGAGATTTGAAAAACTGTTTTTT.

This chain's CDR3 is CASSFSSTDTYEQYF. The DNA for the CDR3 is TGCGCCAGCAGCTTTAGTTCAACAGATACCTACGAGCAGTACTTC. The J gene is TRBJ2-7, the V gene TRBV5-1; D is unresolved. The CDR3 consists of 15 residues. The germline V gene encodes CDR1 SGHRS and CDR2 YFSETQ. The V and J ends lost 2 bases and 2 bases respectively, with 14 bases between them.

The chain carries TRBV10-3 and TRBJ2-5, with a possible D match to TRBD1 (6 bases). Germline V gene sequence: CDR1 ENHRY, CDR2 SYGVKD. This CDR3 spans 15 amino acids. V lost 6 bases to trimming and J lost 1 base, with 15 bases between them. DNA of the CDR3: TGTGCCATCAGACCAGGGGTAAGGGGCCAAGAGACCCAGTACTTC. It codes for CAIRPGVRGQETQYF.

V and J are TRBV4-2 and TRBJ1-3, with 9 positions matching TRBD1. The CDR3 length is 16 residues. V lost 1 base and J lost 4; bases outside the gene matches: 5. Germline values: CDR1 LGHNA, CDR2 YNFKEQ. CDR3 protein: CASSQAIGQGGNTIYF. CDR3 nucleotide sequence: TGTGCCAGCAGCCAAGCTATCGGACAGGGGGGAAACACCATATATTTT.

The chain uses TRBV11-2 and TRBJ2-7; D is uncertain. This CDR3 comprises 14 residues. Trimming pared 1 base from V and 4 bases from J, leaving 11 bases between. Germline values: CDR1 SGHAT, CDR2 FQNNGV. The CDR3 bases are TGTGCCAGCAGCTTAGGGGCATTATCATACGAGCAGTACTTC. Its translation is CASSLGALSYEQYF.

The V call is TRBV18, the J call TRBJ2-3; a possible D gene is TRBD2 (6 bases). The germline CDR1 and CDR2 sequences are KGHSH and LQKENI. V lost 5 bases, J lost 2 bases, and 14 bases lay in between. The CDR3 loop spans 15 amino acids. Here the CDR3 reads CASSGSGLFTDTQYF. DNA of the CDR3: TGTGCCAGCTCAGGTTCGGGACTCTTCACAGATACGCAGTATTTT.